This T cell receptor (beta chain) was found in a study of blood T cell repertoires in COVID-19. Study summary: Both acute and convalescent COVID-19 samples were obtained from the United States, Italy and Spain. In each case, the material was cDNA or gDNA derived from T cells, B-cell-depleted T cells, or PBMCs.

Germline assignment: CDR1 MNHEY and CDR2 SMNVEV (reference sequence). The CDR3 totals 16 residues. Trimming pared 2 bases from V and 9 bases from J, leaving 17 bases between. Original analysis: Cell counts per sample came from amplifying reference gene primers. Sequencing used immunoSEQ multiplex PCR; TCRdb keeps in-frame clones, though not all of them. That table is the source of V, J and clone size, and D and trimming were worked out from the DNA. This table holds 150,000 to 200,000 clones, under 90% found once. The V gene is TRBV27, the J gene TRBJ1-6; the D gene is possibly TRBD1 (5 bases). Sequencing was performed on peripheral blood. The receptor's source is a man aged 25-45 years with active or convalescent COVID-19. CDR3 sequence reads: CASSLADRFLGSPLHF. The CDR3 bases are TGTGCCAGCAGTTTAGCTGACAGATTTTTAGGTTCACCCCTCCACTTT.